A selection of T cell receptor beta chains follows, all from one sample in a study of blood T cells in healthy people across ages. Each CDR3 protein gets one entry after TCRdb re-called the 5' RACE reads with MiXCR. The repertoire holds about 1,800,000 distinct CDR3 sequences, with roughly 27% as singletons. Sample: blood. The receptors were sampled from a woman aged 25 to 39 in good health. Each CDR3 is given with its conserved first and last residue. The order of the fields is J gene, V gene, CDR3 protein.

j_call: TRBJ1-1
v_call: TRBV9
cdr3_aa: CASSVVSGITEAFF

j_call: TRBJ2-1
v_call: TRBV2
cdr3_aa: CASTPDRAPYNGQFF

j_call: TRBJ2-5
v_call: TRBV3-1
cdr3_aa: CASSQPGQGLKTQYF

j_call: TRBJ2-3
v_call: TRBV6-1
cdr3_aa: CASSSKQRLDTQYF

j_call: TRBJ2-1
v_call: TRBV4-2
cdr3_aa: CASSQDDRGGQFF

j_call: TRBJ2-5
v_call: TRBV7-2
cdr3_aa: CASSRQRETQYF

j_call: TRBJ2-3
v_call: TRBV12-3/TRBV12-4
cdr3_aa: CASRPGLETDTQYF

j_call: NA
v_call: TRBV7-6
cdr3_aa: CASSLAAGKFHEQYF

j_call: TRBJ1-2
v_call: TRBV7-9
cdr3_aa: CASSLDRRGYTF

j_call: TRBJ2-2
v_call: TRBV5-1
cdr3_aa: CASSLRFTDTGELFF

j_call: TRBJ2-3
v_call: TRBV9
cdr3_aa: CASSAGDRGREDTQYF

j_call: NA
v_call: TRBV27
cdr3_aa: CASSLYTAPYEQYF

j_call: TRBJ1-2
v_call: TRBV24-1
cdr3_aa: CATSDTGTGYGYTF

j_call: TRBJ1-1
v_call: TRBV15
cdr3_aa: CATSSRVGFTEAFF

j_call: TRBJ2-1
v_call: TRBV28
cdr3_aa: CVSRSSPLNEQFF

j_call: TRBJ2-5
v_call: TRBV10-3
cdr3_aa: CAISGSLRETQYF

j_call: TRBJ1-5
v_call: TRBV5-6
cdr3_aa: CASSLYPGTDNQPQHF

j_call: NA
v_call: TRBV6-2/TRBV6-3
cdr3_aa: CASRWTSGPYEQYF

j_call: TRBJ2-5
v_call: TRBV28
cdr3_aa: CASRPTGFKETLYF

j_call: TRBJ2-3
v_call: TRBV28
cdr3_aa: CAARQGKRTDTQYF

j_call: TRBJ1-5
v_call: TRBV21-1
cdr3_aa: CASSKAGGSNQPQHF

j_call: TRBJ2-4
v_call: TRBV29-1
cdr3_aa: CGVGREARNIQYF

j_call: TRBJ1-1
v_call: TRBV6-5
cdr3_aa: CASSPHRGDTEAFF

j_call: TRBJ2-1
v_call: TRBV4-3
cdr3_aa: CASSLREGVGEQFF

j_call: TRBJ2-4
v_call: TRBV12-5
cdr3_aa: CASGSFRDNNKNIQYF

j_call: TRBJ2-5
v_call: TRBV28
cdr3_aa: CASTRPGSQETQYF

j_call: TRBJ1-1
v_call: TRBV5-1
cdr3_aa: CASSLEDHVAFF

j_call: TRBJ1-1
v_call: TRBV5-1
cdr3_aa: CASSSTDSNTETFF

j_call: TRBJ2-7
v_call: TRBV7-2
cdr3_aa: CASSLAPLAGRYEQYF

j_call: TRBJ2-7
v_call: TRBV20-1
cdr3_aa: CSVRSGRNSYEQYF

j_call: TRBJ2-1
v_call: TRBV5-1
cdr3_aa: CASSLTGLISYNEQFF

j_call: TRBJ1-2
v_call: TRBV20-1
cdr3_aa: CSASTGKNYGYTF

j_call: TRBJ2-4
v_call: TRBV3-1
cdr3_aa: CASSQARSGLAKNIQYF

j_call: TRBJ1-2
v_call: TRBV27
cdr3_aa: CASRPTGIDGYTF

j_call: TRBJ2-5
v_call: TRBV20-1
cdr3_aa: CSARDMEGGAETQYF

j_call: TRBJ1-4
v_call: TRBV10-2
cdr3_aa: CASSDRNSPNEKLFF

j_call: TRBJ2-7
v_call: TRBV13
cdr3_aa: CASSLMADGPYEQYF

j_call: TRBJ2-3
v_call: TRBV20-1
cdr3_aa: CSPFSGVGSDTQYF

j_call: TRBJ2-5
v_call: TRBV21-1
cdr3_aa: CASFTPWRPQETQYF

j_call: TRBJ2-1
v_call: TRBV7-9
cdr3_aa: CASSLDGRGEQFF

j_call: TRBJ2-5
v_call: TRBV18
cdr3_aa: CASKTGVGETQYF

j_call: TRBJ2-2
v_call: TRBV6-1
cdr3_aa: CASSRDSLPSGELFF

j_call: TRBJ1-1
v_call: TRBV7-2
cdr3_aa: CASSFNAYGVEAFF

j_call: TRBJ2-3
v_call: TRBV24-1
cdr3_aa: CATSDRQADTQYF

j_call: NA
v_call: TRBV2
cdr3_aa: CASSDGNTGELFF

j_call: TRBJ2-7
v_call: TRBV6-5
cdr3_aa: CASSYTGTSVEQYF

j_call: TRBJ2-2
v_call: TRBV20-1
cdr3_aa: CSARRTVDRTGELFF

j_call: TRBJ2-1
v_call: TRBV2
cdr3_aa: CASVPGRDEQFF

j_call: TRBJ2-1
v_call: TRBV5-1
cdr3_aa: CASSLWQQSDEQFF

j_call: TRBJ1-6
v_call: TRBV20-1
cdr3_aa: CSAKGGLDSPLHF

j_call: TRBJ1-4
v_call: TRBV12-3/TRBV12-4
cdr3_aa: CASSPDRHREKLFF

j_call: TRBJ2-5
v_call: TRBV6-2/TRBV6-3
cdr3_aa: CASSRPTSGTGSEQYF

j_call: TRBJ1-1
v_call: TRBV12-3/TRBV12-4
cdr3_aa: CASSFGGQNEAFF

j_call: TRBJ2-1
v_call: TRBV5-1
cdr3_aa: CASSLDPSVASNEQFF

j_call: TRBJ2-1
v_call: TRBV9
cdr3_aa: CASSATAIYNEQFF

j_call: TRBJ2-5
v_call: TRBV5-1
cdr3_aa: CASSLESGGVTQYF

j_call: TRBJ2-3
v_call: TRBV4-2
cdr3_aa: CASSQEGDGDTQYF

j_call: TRBJ2-7
v_call: TRBV9
cdr3_aa: CASCHRFLYEQYF

j_call: TRBJ2-7
v_call: TRBV29-1
cdr3_aa: CSVDAGGYEQYF